The TCR beta chain described here comes from a study of cytomegalovirus exposure and HLA in healthy donors. About the study: Of 300 to 450 genotyped donors, approximately 84% clustered with self-reported Caucasian donors. Whole-study results and caveats: The classifier was said to identify cytomegalovirus status with high specificity and sensitivity. Specificity of a few CMV-associated chains for CMV antigens was verified in vitro.

Turning to this clone: Antigen: not known.

Amplification used 60 Vbeta primers and 13 Jbeta primers. In the source study's methods: It was a later analysis that counted about 80 million unique TCR beta chains, of which about 10 million were shared. Produced via immunoSEQ multiplex PCR; TCRdb's table is partial and in-frame only. V and J calls plus clone size are reproduced from that table; the DNA served to infer D and trimming. The sample holds about 83,000 clones, 60% to 85% seen once. Unmatched junction bases numbered 6, after V lost 0 bases and J lost 7 bases. The CDR3 totals 15 residues. The germline V gene encodes CDR1 SGHVS and CDR2 FNYEAQ.

V and J are TRBV7-6 and TRBJ2-1, with TRBD2 matching over 7 bases. This receptor was obtained from a man younger than 35 in good health and CMV-seropositive. Sequencing was carried out using PBMCs. CDR3 sequence reads: CASSLARGGGNEQFF. CDR3 in DNA: TGTGCCAGCAGCTTAGCGCGCGGGGGAGGTAATGAGCAGTTCTTC.